The TCR beta chain described here comes from a study of graft-versus-host responses after intestinal transplantation. Study-level background: Multivisceral, liver-intestinal, or isolated intestinal grafts were transplanted into recipients.

Graft-derived tissue was subjected to processing to liberate intraepithelial and lamina propria lymphocytes. Clones were read by immunoSEQ multiplex PCR, and TCRdb kept only the in-frame ones, dropping some. The table shows around 23,000 clones, with just over 75% occurring only once. This clone was picked up a small number of times. The source is a human patient who received an intestinal transplant, so some T cells may come from the graft donor. This specimen consisted of ileum tissue, obtained 12 days after intestinal transplant.

CDR3 bases: TGTGCCAGCAGCCCGACGGGAGAGCCCTACGAGCAGTACTTC. Protein sequence: CASSPTGEPYEQYF. The chain carries TRBV6-5 and TRBJ2-7; D perhaps matches TRBD2 (6 bases). The ends were cut back, 6 bases at V and 2 bases at J, with 14 bases in the middle. Germline V lookup: CDR1 MNHEY, CDR2 SVGAGI. The CDR3 has 14 residues.